One TCR beta chain is described in this entry. Its antigen is as yet unknown. Template switching appended UMIs that held a 6-nucleotide sample barcode. Using the 5' RACE reads, TCRdb records one entry per CDR3 protein without DNA. The table lists about 41,000 distinct CDR3 sequences. Germline loops: CDR1 SGHRS, CDR2 YFSETQ. The CDR3 has 16 residues. The data derive from a study of monozygotic twins with inflammatory bowel disease. Study conclusions and caveats: Among IBD patients, fewer clonotypes were shared with others than among healthy twins, especially with disease activity. The co-twins with IBD showed lower TCRbeta diversity (inverse Simpson) than their healthy siblings. Support for any single strong IBD-associated signal or clonotype was not found.

This chain uses TRBV5-1 with TRBJ2-1; TCRdb calls TRBD2, which cannot be checked without DNA. This receptor was taken from a human donor with ulcerative colitis or Crohn's disease, or a healthy co-twin of an affected twin (not recorded which). The sequencing sample was made of blood. CDR3: CASSSSGTVSYNEQFF. Full variable domain (rest looked up from reference TRBV5-1 and TRBJ2-1): KAGVTQTPRYLIKTRGQQVTLSCSPISGHRSVSWYQQTPGQGLQFLFEYFSETQRNKGNFPGRFSGRQFSNSRSEMNVSTLELGDSALYLCASSSSGTVSYNEQFFGPGTRLTVL.